Listed below are T cell receptor beta chains from one sample, sequenced in a study of blood T cells in healthy people across ages. TCRdb redid the calling of the 5' RACE reads with MiXCR, one entry per CDR3 protein. This table has roughly 680,000 distinct CDR3 sequences, 52% appearing once. What was sequenced was blood. These receptors were taken from a woman of 80 years or more in good health. The CDR3 runs from the conserved cysteine through the conserved F or W. D genes are given only for firm matches. Size is omitted from some rows. Given values are once, few, many or a class for expanded clones.

J gene: TRBJ2-5; D gene: NA; V gene: TRBV20-1; clone size: NA; CDR3 DNA: TGCAGTGCTGGGACACGCGTTAAAGAGACCCAGTACTTC; CDR3 protein: CSAGTRVKETQYF
J gene: TRBJ2-1; D gene: TRBD1; V gene: TRBV25-1; clone size: many; CDR3 DNA: TGTGCCAGCAGTGTACAGGGGGCGGGTGAGCAGTTCTTC; CDR3 protein: CASSVQGAGEQFF
J gene: TRBJ2-3; D gene: NA; V gene: TRBV5-1; clone size: NA; CDR3 DNA: TGCGCCAGCAGCTCGTCAGGGGAATTCACAGATACGCAGTATTTT; CDR3 protein: CASSSSGEFTDTQYF
J gene: TRBJ2-5; D gene: NA; V gene: TRBV2; clone size: many; CDR3 DNA: TGTGCCAGCACCCGAGGCAGTTTAGAGACCCAGTACTTC; CDR3 protein: CASTRGSLETQYF
J gene: TRBJ2-3; D gene: NA; V gene: TRBV6-1; clone size: NA; CDR3 DNA: TGTGCCAGCACAAACAGCGACACAGATACGCAGTATTTT; CDR3 protein: CASTNSDTDTQYF
J gene: TRBJ2-3; D gene: NA; V gene: TRBV7-9; clone size: NA; CDR3 DNA: TGTGCCAGCAGCTTAGATTTGCACAGTAATACGCAGTATTTT; CDR3 protein: CASSLDLHSNTQYF
J gene: TRBJ1-2; D gene: NA; V gene: TRBV12-3/TRBV12-4; clone size: NA; CDR3 DNA: TGTGCCAGCAGTTTAGGATGGGGGTCTCATGGCTACACCTTC; CDR3 protein: CASSLGWGSHGYTF
J gene: TRBJ2-7; D gene: NA; V gene: TRBV18; clone size: NA; CDR3 DNA: TGTGCCAGCTCCCGTATGGGGAGCTCCTACGAGCAGTACTTC; CDR3 protein: CASSRMGSSYEQYF
J gene: TRBJ2-3; D gene: TRBD1; V gene: TRBV12-3/TRBV12-4; clone size: NA; CDR3 DNA: TGTGCCAGCAGTTTCTGGCAGGGGGACGGGACGCAGTATTTT; CDR3 protein: CASSFWQGDGTQYF
J gene: TRBJ2-7; D gene: NA; V gene: TRBV5-4; clone size: many; CDR3 DNA: TGTGCCAGCAGCTTTTACCCCGGCGAGCAGTACTTC; CDR3 protein: CASSFYPGEQYF
J gene: TRBJ2-5; D gene: TRBD2; V gene: TRBV4-1; clone size: once; CDR3 DNA: TGCGCCAGCAGCCTTCGACTAGCCTGGGGGGGGGATGAGCAGTACTTC; CDR3 protein: CASSLRLAWGGDEQYF
J gene: TRBJ2-1; D gene: TRBD2; V gene: TRBV5-1; clone size: NA; CDR3 DNA: TGCGCCAGCAGCTCACTAGCGGGACCCCCGTGGGGTGAGCAGTTCTTC; CDR3 protein: CASSSLAGPPWGEQFF
J gene: TRBJ1-2; D gene: NA; V gene: TRBV12-3/TRBV12-4; clone size: many; CDR3 DNA: TGTGCCAGCAGCTCACAGGGCACCAAAGCTAACTATGGCTACACCTTC; CDR3 protein: CASSSQGTKANYGYTF
J gene: TRBJ1-6; D gene: NA; V gene: TRBV2; clone size: few; CDR3 DNA: TGTGCCAGCCTCGGGTCAAATTCACCCCTCCACTTT; CDR3 protein: CASLGSNSPLHF
J gene: TRBJ1-2; D gene: NA; V gene: TRBV27; clone size: many; CDR3 DNA: TGTGCCAGCAGGAGGGACACGACCTGGTATGGCTACACCTTC; CDR3 protein: CASRRDTTWYGYTF
J gene: TRBJ2-1; D gene: TRBD1; V gene: TRBV6-5; clone size: once; CDR3 DNA: TGTGCCAGCAGGAGCGACAGGGGGCCCGTCAATGAGCAGTTCTTC; CDR3 protein: CASRSDRGPVNEQFF
J gene: TRBJ1-1; D gene: NA; V gene: TRBV9; clone size: many; CDR3 DNA: TGTGCCAGCAGCCCCATGAACACTGAAGCTTTCTTT; CDR3 protein: CASSPMNTEAFF
J gene: TRBJ2-5; D gene: TRBD2; V gene: TRBV5-1; clone size: once; CDR3 DNA: TGCGCCAGCAGTGGCGGGAGGTCCCGAGAGACCCAGTACTTC; CDR3 protein: CASSGGRSRETQYF
J gene: TRBJ2-7; D gene: NA; V gene: TRBV29-1; clone size: NA; CDR3 DNA: TGCAGCGTTGTGGCGTCCTACGAGCAGTACTTC; CDR3 protein: CSVVASYEQYF
J gene: TRBJ1-2; D gene: NA; V gene: TRBV29-1; clone size: NA; CDR3 DNA: TGCAGCGTTGATTTGAGACGGGCCAACTATGGCTACACCTTC; CDR3 protein: CSVDLRRANYGYTF
J gene: TRBJ1-5; D gene: TRBD1; V gene: TRBV20-1; clone size: NA; CDR3 DNA: TGCAGTGTATTAGAGGGGGCTAACAATCAGCCCCAGCATTTT; CDR3 protein: CSVLEGANNQPQHF
J gene: TRBJ2-5; D gene: NA; V gene: TRBV6-5; clone size: once; CDR3 DNA: TGTGCCGGCAGTTACGTGGGCTCGGAGTACTTC; CDR3 protein: CAGSYVGSEYF
J gene: TRBJ2-1; D gene: NA; V gene: TRBV5-1; clone size: NA; CDR3 DNA: TGCGCCAGCAGCTCGCTGGACAGATACGATGAGCAGTTCTTC; CDR3 protein: CASSSLDRYDEQFF
J gene: TRBJ2-7; D gene: NA; V gene: TRBV7-6; clone size: NA; CDR3 DNA: TGTGCCAGCAGCTTAGGGTCCAGGGGTCAAGAGCAGTACTTC; CDR3 protein: CASSLGSRGQEQYF
J gene: TRBJ2-3; D gene: NA; V gene: TRBV11-2; clone size: NA; CDR3 DNA: TGTGCCAGCAGCTTACTGGCGGGCTTCACAGATACGCAGTATTTT; CDR3 protein: CASSLLAGFTDTQYF
J gene: TRBJ2-3; D gene: NA; V gene: TRBV29-1; clone size: many; CDR3 DNA: TGCAGCCCCCGACCGAATCCCACAGATACGCAGTATTTT; CDR3 protein: CSPRPNPTDTQYF
J gene: TRBJ1-2; D gene: NA; V gene: TRBV2; clone size: NA; CDR3 DNA: TGTGCCAGCAGTGGGAAGGGGTCTACTGGCTACACCTTC; CDR3 protein: CASSGKGSTGYTF
J gene: TRBJ1-4; D gene: TRBD1; V gene: TRBV3-1; clone size: NA; CDR3 DNA: TGTGCCAGCAGCACACGGGTCAGGGGGCATGAAAAACTGTTTTTT; CDR3 protein: CASSTRVRGHEKLFF
J gene: TRBJ2-3; D gene: NA; V gene: TRBV24-1; clone size: many; CDR3 DNA: TGTGCCACCAGTGACTCGGACAACGGAGGCACAGATACGCAGTATTTT; CDR3 protein: CATSDSDNGGTDTQYF
J gene: TRBJ1-5; D gene: NA; V gene: TRBV12-3/TRBV12-4; clone size: NA; CDR3 DNA: TGTGCCAGCAGTTTAAGTCTCACCCAGCAGCCCCAGCATTTT; CDR3 protein: CASSLSLTQQPQHF
J gene: TRBJ2-1; D gene: NA; V gene: TRBV12-3/TRBV12-4; clone size: many; CDR3 DNA: TGTGCTAGCGGCAGGGGAGCGGGTGTCACCTACAATGAGCAGTTCTTC; CDR3 protein: CASGRGAGVTYNEQFF
J gene: TRBJ2-3; D gene: NA; V gene: TRBV12-3/TRBV12-4; clone size: few; CDR3 DNA: TGTGCCAGCACCACACAGGGTAGCACAGATACGCAGTATTTT; CDR3 protein: CASTTQGSTDTQYF
J gene: TRBJ1-4; D gene: TRBD1; V gene: TRBV30; clone size: NA; CDR3 DNA: TGTGCCTGGAGTGAAGACAGGGCGGATGAAAAACTGTTTTTT; CDR3 protein: CAWSEDRADEKLFF
J gene: TRBJ1-4; D gene: NA; V gene: TRBV7-2; clone size: NA; CDR3 DNA: TGTGCCAGCAGCCCCAGGACCGACCCTGGGGAAAAACTGTTTTTT; CDR3 protein: CASSPRTDPGEKLFF
J gene: TRBJ2-3; D gene: NA; V gene: TRBV20-1; clone size: NA; CDR3 DNA: TGCAGTGCTAGACCCAGGGGAACAGCCCCAGATACGCAGTATTTT; CDR3 protein: CSARPRGTAPDTQYF
J gene: TRBJ2-3; D gene: NA; V gene: TRBV12-3/TRBV12-4; clone size: NA; CDR3 DNA: TGTGCCAGCAGTTTTGGTACTAGCATGGATACGCAGTATTTT; CDR3 protein: CASSFGTSMDTQYF
J gene: TRBJ2-7; D gene: NA; V gene: TRBV15; clone size: many; CDR3 DNA: TGTGCCACCAGCTTATCAGGGAGTAGCTACGAGCAGTACTTC; CDR3 protein: CATSLSGSSYEQYF
J gene: TRBJ2-1; D gene: TRBD2; V gene: TRBV7-6; clone size: NA; CDR3 DNA: TGTGCCAACAGTCGGACTAGCGGGTACAATGAGCAGTTCTTC; CDR3 protein: CANSRTSGYNEQFF
J gene: TRBJ2-1; D gene: TRBD2; V gene: TRBV29-1; clone size: NA; CDR3 DNA: TGCAGCGTGAAGCGGGAGTTCTCCTACAATGAGCAGTTCTTC; CDR3 protein: CSVKREFSYNEQFF
J gene: TRBJ1-2; D gene: TRBD1; V gene: TRBV12-3/TRBV12-4; clone size: NA; CDR3 DNA: TGTGCCAGTACGACAGGGATTTATGGCTACACCTTC; CDR3 protein: CASTTGIYGYTF
J gene: TRBJ1-6; D gene: TRBD1; V gene: TRBV10-3; clone size: NA; CDR3 DNA: TGTGCCATCAGTGGGGGACAGGCCGCCTATAATTCACCCCTCCACTTT; CDR3 protein: CAISGGQAAYNSPLHF
J gene: TRBJ2-1; D gene: TRBD2; V gene: TRBV3-1; clone size: NA; CDR3 DNA: TGTGCCAGCAAACCCCATGGGGGGGAAATGGGGCAGTTCTTC; CDR3 protein: CASKPHGGEMGQFF
J gene: TRBJ2-1; D gene: TRBD2; V gene: TRBV11-2; clone size: NA; CDR3 DNA: TGTGCCAGCAGCATTGGCGGACTAGCGGGGTTTAATGAGCAGTTCTTC; CDR3 protein: CASSIGGLAGFNEQFF
J gene: TRBJ2-5; D gene: TRBD1; V gene: TRBV6-5; clone size: once; CDR3 DNA: TGTGCCAGCAGAGATGAGGGACAGGGAGAGGAGACCCAGTACTTC; CDR3 protein: CASRDEGQGEETQYF
J gene: TRBJ1-4; D gene: TRBD1; V gene: TRBV29-1; clone size: many; CDR3 DNA: TGCAGCGTGCAGGACAGGGAAAAACTGTTTTTT; CDR3 protein: CSVQDREKLFF
J gene: TRBJ2-5; D gene: NA; V gene: TRBV3-1; clone size: NA; CDR3 DNA: TGTGCCAGCAGCCAAGATCACAGCCAAGAGACCCAGTACTTC; CDR3 protein: CASSQDHSQETQYF
J gene: TRBJ2-1; D gene: NA; V gene: TRBV10-3; clone size: many; CDR3 DNA: TGTGCCATCAGTGAAGTGGCCACGACGCAGTTCTTC; CDR3 protein: CAISEVATTQFF
J gene: TRBJ1-6; D gene: TRBD1; V gene: TRBV2; clone size: NA; CDR3 DNA: TGTGCCTGCAGACAGGGGGGTTCACCCCTCCACTTT; CDR3 protein: CACRQGGSPLHF
J gene: TRBJ1-4; D gene: NA; V gene: TRBV3-1; clone size: many; CDR3 DNA: TGTGCCAGCAGCCCAATGGGAGCGACTAATGAAAAACTGTTTTTT; CDR3 protein: CASSPMGATNEKLFF
J gene: TRBJ1-1; D gene: TRBD1; V gene: TRBV10-3; clone size: many; CDR3 DNA: TGTGCCATCGCCCCCCAGGGGGACACTGAAGCTTTCTTT; CDR3 protein: CAIAPQGDTEAFF
J gene: TRBJ2-3; D gene: NA; V gene: TRBV20-1; clone size: many; CDR3 DNA: TGCAGTGCTAGAGATCCCCTAGGCCCTGGGCCAGATACGCAGTATTTT; CDR3 protein: CSARDPLGPGPDTQYF
J gene: TRBJ2-3; D gene: NA; V gene: TRBV12-3/TRBV12-4; clone size: NA; CDR3 DNA: TGTGCCGGCAGATCAGCAACAGATACGCAATATTTT; CDR3 protein: CAGRSATDTQYF
J gene: TRBJ2-1; D gene: TRBD2; V gene: TRBV29-1; clone size: NA; CDR3 DNA: TGCACCCCGGGGGGGTGGCTGACGGGGGTCGGCGACAATGAGCAGTTCTTC; CDR3 protein: CTPGGWLTGVGDNEQFF
J gene: TRBJ2-7; D gene: TRBD2; V gene: TRBV2; clone size: NA; CDR3 DNA: TGTGCCAGCGGGAGGGACGGCTTTACCTACGAGCAGTACTTC; CDR3 protein: CASGRDGFTYEQYF
J gene: TRBJ2-7; D gene: NA; V gene: TRBV10-3; clone size: NA; CDR3 DNA: TGTGCCATCAGTGAATTACCGGGACAAGAAACCGGGGCCTCCTACGAGCAGTACTTC; CDR3 protein: CAISELPGQETGASYEQYF
J gene: TRBJ2-1; D gene: NA; V gene: TRBV29-1; clone size: few; CDR3 DNA: TGCAGCGTTGAAGATCCCAGGTCATATTACAATGAGCAGTTCTTC; CDR3 protein: CSVEDPRSYYNEQFF
J gene: TRBJ2-6; D gene: TRBD2; V gene: TRBV4-2; clone size: NA; CDR3 DNA: TGTGCCAGTAGCCAAAGATTGCTAGCGGGAGTAACTGGGGCCAACGTCCTGACTTTC; CDR3 protein: CASSQRLLAGVTGANVLTF
J gene: TRBJ2-3; D gene: NA; V gene: TRBV5-4; clone size: NA; CDR3 DNA: TGTGCCAGCAGCACAGCGGCCCGTGGCACAGATACGCAGTATTTT; CDR3 protein: CASSTAARGTDTQYF
J gene: TRBJ1-6; D gene: NA; V gene: TRBV11-2; clone size: NA; CDR3 DNA: TGTGCCAGCAGCGCCCCCCGGGACGGCAAATATTCACCCCTCCACTTT; CDR3 protein: CASSAPRDGKYSPLHF
J gene: TRBJ2-2; D gene: TRBD2; V gene: TRBV29-1; clone size: NA; CDR3 DNA: TGCAGCGTCCGACTAGCGGGGGGTAGTAACACCGGGGAGCTGTTTTTT; CDR3 protein: CSVRLAGGSNTGELFF